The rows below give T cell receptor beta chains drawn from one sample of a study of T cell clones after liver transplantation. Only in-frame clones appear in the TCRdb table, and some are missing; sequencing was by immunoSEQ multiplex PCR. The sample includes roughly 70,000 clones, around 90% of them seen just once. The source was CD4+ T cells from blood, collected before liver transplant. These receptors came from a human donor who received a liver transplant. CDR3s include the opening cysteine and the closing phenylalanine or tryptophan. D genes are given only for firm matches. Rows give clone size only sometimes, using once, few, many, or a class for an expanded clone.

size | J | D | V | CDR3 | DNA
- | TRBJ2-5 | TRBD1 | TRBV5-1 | CASSYGTEETQYF | TGCGCCAGCAGCTACGGGACAGAAGAGACCCAGTACTTC
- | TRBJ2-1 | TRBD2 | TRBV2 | CASSEMTSGTGFHEQFF | TGTGCCAGCAGTGAAATGACTAGCGGGACTGGTTTCCATGAGCAGTTCTTC
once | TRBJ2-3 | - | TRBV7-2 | CASSLDVGDTQYF | TGTGCCAGCAGCTTAGACGTGGGGGATACGCAGTATTTT
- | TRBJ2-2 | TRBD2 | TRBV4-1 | CASNQAGLATGELFF | TGCGCCAGCAACCAAGCGGGACTAGCGACCGGGGAGCTGTTTTTT
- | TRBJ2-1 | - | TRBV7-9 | CASSLSGDEQFF | TGTGCCAGCAGCTTATCGGGTGATGAGCAGTTCTTC
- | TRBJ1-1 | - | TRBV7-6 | CASSSRSGTSDAFF | TGTGCCAGCAGCTCCCGATCGGGAACCTCCGACGCTTTCTTT
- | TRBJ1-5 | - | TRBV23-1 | CASSLASQGLYSNQPQHF | TGCGCCAGCAGTCTCGCCTCCCAGGGACTTTATAGCAATCAGCCCCAGCATTTT
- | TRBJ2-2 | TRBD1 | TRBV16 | CASSQIGGQALEELFF | TGTGCCAGCAGCCAAATTGGGGGACAGGCGCTTGAGGAGCTGTTTTTT
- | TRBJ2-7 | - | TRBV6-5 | CASSYSDDEQYF | TGTGCCAGCAGTTACTCGGATGACGAGCAGTACTTC
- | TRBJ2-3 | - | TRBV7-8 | CASSLAKGGLADTQYF | TGTGCCAGCAGCTTAGCGAAGGGGGGGCTCGCAGATACGCAGTATTTT
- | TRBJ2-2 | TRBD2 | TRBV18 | CASSSRAGLADSTGELFF | TGTGCCAGCTCGTCACGGGCCGGACTAGCGGATTCCACCGGGGAGCTGTTTTTT
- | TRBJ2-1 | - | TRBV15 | CATSVGYNEQFF | TGTGCCACTTCCGTGGGGTACAATGAGCAGTTCTTC
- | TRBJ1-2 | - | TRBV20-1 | CSARDLPAVTF | TGCAGTGCTAGAGATCTTCCGGCGGTAACCTTC
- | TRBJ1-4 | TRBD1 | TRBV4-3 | CASSPHAGQGEKLFF | TGCGCCAGCAGCCCCCACGCGGGACAGGGTGAAAAACTGTTTTTT
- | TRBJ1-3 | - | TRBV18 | CASSNEAGGNTIYF | TGTGCCAGCTCAAACGAAGCTGGTGGAAACACCATATATTTT
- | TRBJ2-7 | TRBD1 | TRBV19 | CASRSGTGLYEQYF | TGTGCCAGTAGGTCGGGGACAGGGCTCTACGAGCAGTACTTC
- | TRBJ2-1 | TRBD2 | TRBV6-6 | CASRQTGLAHNEQFF | TGTGCCAGCAGACAAACGGGACTAGCGCACAATGAGCAGTTCTTC
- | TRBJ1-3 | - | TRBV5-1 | CASSLAPGASSGNTIYF | TGCGCCAGCAGCTTGGCACCCGGGGCCTCCTCTGGAAACACCATATATTTT
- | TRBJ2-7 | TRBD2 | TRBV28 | CASSSRPGTSGRAGEQYF | TGTGCCAGCAGTTCACGACCCGGGACTAGCGGGAGGGCGGGCGAGCAGTACTTC
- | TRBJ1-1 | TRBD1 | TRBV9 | CASSAPTGTGDMNTEAFF | TGTGCCAGCAGCGCACCGACCGGGACAGGAGACATGAACACTGAAGCTTTCTTT
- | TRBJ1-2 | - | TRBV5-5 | CASSFGRDPYGYTF | TGTGCCAGCAGCTTTGGAAGGGATCCCTATGGCTACACCTTC
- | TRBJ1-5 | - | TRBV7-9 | CASSASGQPQHF | TGTGCCAGCAGCGCCTCAGGCCAGCCCCAGCATTTT
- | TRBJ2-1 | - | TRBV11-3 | CASSFGSQYNEQFF | TGTGCCAGCAGCTTCGGCAGCCAGTACAATGAGCAGTTCTTC
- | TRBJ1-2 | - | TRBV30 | CAWNTGGGGYTF | TGTGCCTGGAATACGGGGGGCGGTGGCTACACCTTC
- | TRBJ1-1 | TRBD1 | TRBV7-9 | CASSRTFTGDNTEAFF | TGTGCCAGCAGCCGAACCTTCACAGGGGATAACACTGAAGCTTTCTTT
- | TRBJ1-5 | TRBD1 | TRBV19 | CASSIGTGSWNQPQHF | TGTGCCAGTAGTATTGGGACAGGGAGCTGGAATCAGCCCCAGCATTTT
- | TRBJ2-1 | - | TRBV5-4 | CASSFTGGAYNEQFF | TGTGCCAGCAGCTTCACAGGAGGTGCCTACAATGAGCAGTTCTTC
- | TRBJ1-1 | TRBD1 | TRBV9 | CASSVASDRGGTEAFF | TGTGCCAGCAGCGTAGCTTCGGACAGGGGCGGGACTGAAGCTTTCTTT
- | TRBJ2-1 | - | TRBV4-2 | CASSQDLWRVTKTSYSYNEQFF | TGTGCCAGCAGCCAAGATCTATGGCGGGTAACTAAAACTTCATACTCCTACAATGAGCAGTTCTTC
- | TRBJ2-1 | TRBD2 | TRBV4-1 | CASSPGLGFYNEQFF | TGCGCCAGCAGCCCGGGACTAGGTTTCTACAATGAGCAGTTCTTC
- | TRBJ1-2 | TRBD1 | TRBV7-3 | CASSSAGGSGYTF | TGTGCCAGCAGCTCCGCAGGGGGCTCGGGCTACACCTTC
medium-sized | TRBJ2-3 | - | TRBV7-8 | CASSSMRGPHTQYF | TGTGCCAGCAGCTCCATGCGGGGTCCTCACACGCAGTATTTT
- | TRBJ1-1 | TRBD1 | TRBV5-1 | CASSLGFGTGTEAFF | TGCGCCAGCAGCTTGGGGTTTGGGACAGGCACTGAAGCTTTCTTT
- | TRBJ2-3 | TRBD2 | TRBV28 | CASSRLAVGDTQYF | TGTGCCAGCAGCAGACTAGCGGTCGGGGATACGCAGTATTTT
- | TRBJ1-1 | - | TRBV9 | CASSAGGRRGNTEAFF | TGTGCCAGCAGCGCAGGAGGACGGCGGGGGAACACTGAAGCTTTCTTT
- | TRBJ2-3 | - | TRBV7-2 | CASSSRGVSTDTQYF | TGTGCCAGCAGCTCGCGTGGCGTGAGCACAGATACGCAGTATTTT
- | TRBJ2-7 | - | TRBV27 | CASSLVGLTYEQYF | TGTGCCAGCAGTTTAGTGGGACTCACCTACGAGCAGTACTTC
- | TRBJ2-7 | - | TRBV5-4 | CASSRDTAYEQYF | TGTGCCAGCAGCCGGGACACAGCCTACGAGCAGTACTTC
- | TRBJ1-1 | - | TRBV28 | CASIWEGKETEAFF | TGTGCCAGCATCTGGGAGGGGAAAGAAACTGAAGCTTTCTTT
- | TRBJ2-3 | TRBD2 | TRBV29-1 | CSVLRLADTDTQYF | TGCAGCGTCCTAAGACTAGCAGACACAGATACGCAGTATTTT
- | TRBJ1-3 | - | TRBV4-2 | CASSQDLGRFPIYF | TGTGCCAGCAGCCAAGATCTGGGGAGGTTCCCCATATATTTT
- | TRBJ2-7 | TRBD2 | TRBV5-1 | CASSPEAGGPKTYEQYF | TGCGCCAGCAGCCCCGAGGCGGGAGGGCCCAAAACCTACGAGCAGTACTTC
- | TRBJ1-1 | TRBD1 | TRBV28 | CASTPIGTGGTEAFF | TGTGCCAGCACCCCGATAGGGACAGGGGGGACTGAAGCTTTCTTT
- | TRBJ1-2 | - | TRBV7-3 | CASSLGPGPYGYTF | TGTGCCAGCAGCTTAGGCCCGGGACCCTATGGCTACACCTTC
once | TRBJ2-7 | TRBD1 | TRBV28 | CASSSHGQGAGDHEQYF | TGTGCCAGCAGTTCTCATGGACAGGGGGCAGGGGACCACGAGCAGTACTTC
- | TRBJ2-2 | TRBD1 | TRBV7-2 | CASSPRTGGLTGELFF | TGTGCCAGCAGCCCAAGGACAGGGGGCCTCACCGGGGAGCTGTTTTTT
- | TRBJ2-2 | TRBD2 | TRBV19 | CASSGHPGSEGPSGSFETGELFF | TGTGCCAGTAGTGGACACCCAGGTAGCGAGGGACCTAGCGGGAGTTTTGAGACCGGGGAGCTGTTTTTT
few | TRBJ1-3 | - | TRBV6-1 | CASRSGSSGNTIYF | TGTGCCAGCAGGTCCGGTAGTTCTGGAAACACCATATATTTT
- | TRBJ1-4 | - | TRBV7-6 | CASSPGPGVTNEKLFF | TGTGCCAGCAGCCCGGGTCCGGGGGTAACTAATGAAAAACTGTTTTTT
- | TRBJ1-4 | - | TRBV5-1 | CASSLQSTNEKLFF | TGCGCCAGCAGCTTACAATCAACTAATGAAAAACTGTTTTTT
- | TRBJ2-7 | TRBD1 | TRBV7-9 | CASSVGQGAYEQYF | TGTGCCAGCAGCGTAGGACAGGGGGCCTACGAGCAGTACTTC
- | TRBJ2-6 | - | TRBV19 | CASSTTRGLSGANVLTF | TGTGCCAGTAGTACCACACGGGGCCTCTCTGGGGCCAACGTCCTGACTTTC
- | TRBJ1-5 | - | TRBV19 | CASRLQGGDQPQHF | TGTGCCAGTAGATTACAGGGAGGCGATCAGCCCCAGCATTTT
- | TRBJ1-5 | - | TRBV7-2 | CASSFSENQPQHF | TGTGCCAGCAGCTTCTCAGAAAATCAGCCCCAGCATTTT